The rows below give T cell receptor beta chains drawn from one sample of a study of control samples from healthy donors and cancer patients. TCRdb's table, derived via immunoSEQ multiplex PCR, lists solely in-frame clones and lacks some. Here the sample spans 100,000 to 150,000 clones, over 80% being singletons. The sequenced sample consisted of PBMCs. These receptors originate from an elderly man with head and neck cancer. The CDR3 runs from the conserved cysteine through the conserved F or W. Each record gives: V gene, D gene, clone size, J gene, CDR3 length, CDR3 DNA, CDR3 protein. The D gene is left open where the match is weak. Size tells how often a clone was seen (once, few, many) or the class of an expanded clone, and some rows leave it out.

v_call: TRBV23-1
d_call: TRBD2
clone_size: NA
j_call: TRBJ2-2
cdr3_length: 18
cdr3_nt: TGCGCCAGCAGTCACAGAAAGTGGGGCGGGGGTTCGACCGGGGAGCTGTTTTTT
cdr3_aa: CASSHRKWGGGSTGELFF

v_call: TRBV18
d_call: TRBD1
clone_size: NA
j_call: TRBJ2-5
cdr3_length: 14
cdr3_nt: TGTGCCAGCTCACCTAACAGGGGGCTGGAGACCCAGTACTTC
cdr3_aa: CASSPNRGLETQYF

v_call: TRBV3-1/TRBV3-2
d_call: NA
clone_size: NA
j_call: TRBJ1-1
cdr3_length: 14
cdr3_nt: TGTGCCAGCAGCTCTCTGGGGGACAACACTGAAGCTTTCTTT
cdr3_aa: CASSSLGDNTEAFF

v_call: TRBV6-5
d_call: TRBD1
clone_size: few
j_call: TRBJ2-1
cdr3_length: 15
cdr3_nt: TGTGCCAGCAGCCCGCAGGGGGCCTACGGCAATGAGCAGTTCTTC
cdr3_aa: CASSPQGAYGNEQFF

v_call: TRBV6-5
d_call: NA
clone_size: NA
j_call: TRBJ1-2
cdr3_length: 15
cdr3_nt: TGTGCCAGCAGCTCGTGGTCTGGGGGCGACTATGGCTACACCTTC
cdr3_aa: CASSSWSGGDYGYTF

v_call: TRBV30
d_call: TRBD1
clone_size: NA
j_call: TRBJ1-6
cdr3_length: 13
cdr3_nt: TGCGCCTGGAGTGGACAGGGAAATTCACCCCTCCACTTT
cdr3_aa: CAWSGQGNSPLHF

v_call: TRBV5-1
d_call: NA
clone_size: few
j_call: TRBJ2-2
cdr3_length: 15
cdr3_nt: TGCGCCAGCAGCTTGGATGGGTCGAACACCGGGGAGCTGTTTTTT
cdr3_aa: CASSLDGSNTGELFF

v_call: TRBV5-1
d_call: TRBD2
clone_size: NA
j_call: TRBJ2-3
cdr3_length: 15
cdr3_nt: TGCGCCAGCAGCTTCGCGGGGGGCCGGTATGGTACGCAGTATTTT
cdr3_aa: CASSFAGGRYGTQYF

v_call: TRBV5-1
d_call: NA
clone_size: NA
j_call: TRBJ2-6
cdr3_length: 14
cdr3_nt: TGCGCCAAAGCAGGGGCATCTGGGGCCAACGTCCTGACTTTC
cdr3_aa: CAKAGASGANVLTF

v_call: TRBV7-2
d_call: TRBD2
clone_size: NA
j_call: TRBJ2-3
cdr3_length: 15
cdr3_nt: TGTGCCAGCAGCTTGACTAGCCTATACACAGATACGCAGTATTTT
cdr3_aa: CASSLTSLYTDTQYF

v_call: TRBV19
d_call: TRBD1
clone_size: NA
j_call: TRBJ1-3
cdr3_length: 16
cdr3_nt: TGTGCCAGTAGTCCGCGACAGGGCATCTCTGGAAACACCATATATTTT
cdr3_aa: CASSPRQGISGNTIYF